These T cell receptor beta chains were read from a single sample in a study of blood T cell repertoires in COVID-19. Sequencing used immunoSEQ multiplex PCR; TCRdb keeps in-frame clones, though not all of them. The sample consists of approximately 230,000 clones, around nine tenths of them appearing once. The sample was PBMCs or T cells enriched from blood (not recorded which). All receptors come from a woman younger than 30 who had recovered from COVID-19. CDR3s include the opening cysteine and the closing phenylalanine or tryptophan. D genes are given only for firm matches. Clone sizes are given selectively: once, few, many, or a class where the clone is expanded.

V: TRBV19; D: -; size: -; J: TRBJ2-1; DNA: TGTGCCAGTAGTCACGGAGGACTGCCCCCCTACAATGAGCAGTTCTTC; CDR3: CASSHGGLPPYNEQFF
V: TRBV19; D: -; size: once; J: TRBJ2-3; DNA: TGTGCCAGTAGTATAGATCGAGGAGATACGCAGTATTTT; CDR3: CASSIDRGDTQYF
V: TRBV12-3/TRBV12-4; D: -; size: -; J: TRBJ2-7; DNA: TGTGCCAGCAGTGGAGTTGGGTTCGAGCAGTACTTC; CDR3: CASSGVGFEQYF
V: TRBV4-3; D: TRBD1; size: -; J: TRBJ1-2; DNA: TGCGCCAGCAGCCAAGGGGCAGGGGGCTCTGGCTACACCTTC; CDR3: CASSQGAGGSGYTF
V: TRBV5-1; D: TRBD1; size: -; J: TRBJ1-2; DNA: TGCGCCAGCAGCTTGGACAGGGGCTATGGCTACACCTTC; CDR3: CASSLDRGYGYTF
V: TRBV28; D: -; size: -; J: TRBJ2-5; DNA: TGTGCCAGCAGTTTAGCCACAGGGAGCCAAGAGACCCAGTACTTC; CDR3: CASSLATGSQETQYF
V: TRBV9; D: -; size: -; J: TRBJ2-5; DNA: TGTGCCAGCAGCGACACAGGGCTCGGGGAGACCCAGTACTTC; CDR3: CASSDTGLGETQYF
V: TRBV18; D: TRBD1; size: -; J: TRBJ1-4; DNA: TGTGCCAGCTCACCACGGGTTCTTACAGGGGATGAAAAACTGTTTTTT; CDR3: CASSPRVLTGDEKLFF
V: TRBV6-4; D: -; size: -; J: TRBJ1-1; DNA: TGTGCCAGCAGCCAGACAGAGGAGAGCACTGAAGCTTTCTTT; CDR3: CASSQTEESTEAFF
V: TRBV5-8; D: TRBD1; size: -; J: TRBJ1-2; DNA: TGTGCCAGCAGCAGACAGGGTTCGGGAGGCTACACCTTC; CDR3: CASSRQGSGGYTF
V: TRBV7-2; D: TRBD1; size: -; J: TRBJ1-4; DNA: TGTGCCAGCAGTTGGTCCGGGACAGGGATTGAAAAACTGTTTTTT; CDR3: CASSWSGTGIEKLFF
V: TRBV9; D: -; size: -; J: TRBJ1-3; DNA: TGTGCCAGCAGTTCCTGGCCAGGGAACACCATATATTTT; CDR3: CASSSWPGNTIYF
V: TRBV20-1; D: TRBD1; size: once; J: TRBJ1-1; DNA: TGCCAGGGGGAAAGAGGAGCTGAAGCTTTCTTT; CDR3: CQGERGAEAFF
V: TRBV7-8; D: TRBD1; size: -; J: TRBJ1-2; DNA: TGTGCCAGCAGCTCACAGGGGGCATCTAACTATGGCTACACCTTC; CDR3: CASSSQGASNYGYTF
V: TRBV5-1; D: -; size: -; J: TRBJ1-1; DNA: TGCGCCAGCAGCTTGGAGCTGAACACTGAAGCTTTCTTT; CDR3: CASSLELNTEAFF
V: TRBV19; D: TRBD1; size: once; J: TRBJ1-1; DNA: TGTGCCAGCAACGACAGACAGGGAGAAGCTTTCTTT; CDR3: CASNDRQGEAFF
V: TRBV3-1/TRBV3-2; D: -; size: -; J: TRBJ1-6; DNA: TGTGCCAGCAGCCAAGGACTGGGAGGAAGCTCCTATAATTCACCCCTCCACTTT; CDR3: CASSQGLGGSSYNSPLHF
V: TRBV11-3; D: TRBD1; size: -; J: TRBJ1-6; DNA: TGTGCCAGCAGCACACCGGGACAGGGGTATTCACCCCTCCACTTT; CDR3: CASSTPGQGYSPLHF
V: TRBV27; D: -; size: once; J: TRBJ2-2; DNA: TGTGCCAGCAGTTTCATTAACACCGGGGAGCTGTTTTTT; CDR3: CASSFINTGELFF
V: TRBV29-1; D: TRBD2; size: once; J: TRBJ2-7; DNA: TGCAGCGTGGGGACTAGCGGGAGATACGAGCAGTACTTC; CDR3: CSVGTSGRYEQYF
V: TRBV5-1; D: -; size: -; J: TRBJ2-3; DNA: TGCGCCAGCAGCGACCTCCGCAGACATCTCCCAGATACGCAGTATTTT; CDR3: CASSDLRRHLPDTQYF
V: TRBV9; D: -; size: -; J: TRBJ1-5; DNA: TGTGCCAGCAGCAGGGGGGGCCGGGATCAGCCCCAGCATTTT; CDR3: CASSRGGRDQPQHF
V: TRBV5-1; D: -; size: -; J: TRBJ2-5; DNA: TGCGCCAGCAGCTTGGCCACAGCGCCTTCTAGCGTTCAAGAGACCCAGTACTTC; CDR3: CASSLATAPSSVQETQYF
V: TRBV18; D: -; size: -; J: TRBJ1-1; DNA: TGTGCCAGCCTTCTACAGGGGAACACTGAAGCTTTCTTT; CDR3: CASLLQGNTEAFF
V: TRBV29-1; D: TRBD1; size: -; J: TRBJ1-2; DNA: TGCAGCGTTGAAGATCAAAGGGCAGGGGGCTCTGGCTACACCTTC; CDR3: CSVEDQRAGGSGYTF
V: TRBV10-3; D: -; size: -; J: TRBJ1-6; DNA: TGTGCCATCTCAAACACCCCCTCCTATAATTCACCCCTCCACTTT; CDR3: CAISNTPSYNSPLHF
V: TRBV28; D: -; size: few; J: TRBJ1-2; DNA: TGTGCCAGCAGTTTATACGAGAACTATGGCTACACCTTC; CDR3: CASSLYENYGYTF
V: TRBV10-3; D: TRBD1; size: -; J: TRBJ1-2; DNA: TGTGCCATCAGTGAGAGGGACAGATACTATGGCTACACCTTC; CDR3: CAISERDRYYGYTF
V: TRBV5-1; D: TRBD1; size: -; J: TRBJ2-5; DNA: TGCGCCAGCAGCGCCAGGACAGGGGAAGGGACCCAGTACTTC; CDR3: CASSARTGEGTQYF
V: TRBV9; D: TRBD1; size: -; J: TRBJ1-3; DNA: TGTGCCAGCAGCTACGGGACAGGGAAGGGAAACACCATATATTTT; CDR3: CASSYGTGKGNTIYF
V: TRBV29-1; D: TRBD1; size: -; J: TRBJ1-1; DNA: TGCAGCGGACAGGGGGCAGTAGGCACTGAAGCTTTCTTT; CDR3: CSGQGAVGTEAFF
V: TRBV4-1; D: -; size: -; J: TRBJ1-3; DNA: TGCGCCAGCAGCCAAGGCCCGTGGCAGGGCCTGAACACCATATATTTT; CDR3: CASSQGPWQGLNTIYF
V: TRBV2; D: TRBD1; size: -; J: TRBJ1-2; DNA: TGTGCCAGCAGTCTCACAGGGGGAGAAGGGAACTATGGCTACACCTTC; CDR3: CASSLTGGEGNYGYTF
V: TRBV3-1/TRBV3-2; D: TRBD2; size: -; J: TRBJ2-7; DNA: TGTGCCAGCAGCCAAGATCCGCGGGGGGTCTCCTTCCACGAGCAGTACTTC; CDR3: CASSQDPRGVSFHEQYF
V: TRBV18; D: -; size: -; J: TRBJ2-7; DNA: TGTGCCAGCTCACCAGGACTCGAGCAGTACTTC; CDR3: CASSPGLEQYF
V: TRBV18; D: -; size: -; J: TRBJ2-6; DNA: TGTGCCAGCGCAGATGGGAGCTCTGGGGCCAACGTCCTGACTTTC; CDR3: CASADGSSGANVLTF
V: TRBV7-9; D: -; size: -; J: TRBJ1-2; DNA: TGTGCCAGCAGCCAGGACCTGGGGGGTACCTATGGCTACACCTTC; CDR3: CASSQDLGGTYGYTF
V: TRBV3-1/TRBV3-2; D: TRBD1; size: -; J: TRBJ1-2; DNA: TGTGCCAGCAGCCAAGATACAGGGGGCAGCTACTTCTCCTTC; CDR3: CASSQDTGGSYFSF
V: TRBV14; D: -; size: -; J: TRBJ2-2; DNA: TGTGCCAGCAGCCGATCAGACAGCACCGGGGAGCTGTTTTTT; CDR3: CASSRSDSTGELFF
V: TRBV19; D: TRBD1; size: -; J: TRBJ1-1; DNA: TGTGCCAGTAGCCAAATTCCGGGACAGCAGAACACTGAAGCTTTCTTT; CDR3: CASSQIPGQQNTEAFF
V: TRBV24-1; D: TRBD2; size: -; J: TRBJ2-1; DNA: TGTGCCACCTCTGGACTAGCGGGAGAATCCTACAATGAGCAGTTCTTC; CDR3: CATSGLAGESYNEQFF
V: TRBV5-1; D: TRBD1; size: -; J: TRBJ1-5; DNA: TGCGCCAGCAGATGGGACAGGGGGCCTTGGAATCAGCCCCAGCATTTT; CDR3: CASRWDRGPWNQPQHF
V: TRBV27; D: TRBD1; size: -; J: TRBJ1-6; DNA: TGTGCCAGCAGTTTAACAGGGGGAAATTCACCCCTCCACTTT; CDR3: CASSLTGGNSPLHF
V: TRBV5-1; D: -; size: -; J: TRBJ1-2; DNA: TGCGCCAGCAGCTTGGTCATGGGAGCTAACTATGGCTACACCTTC; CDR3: CASSLVMGANYGYTF
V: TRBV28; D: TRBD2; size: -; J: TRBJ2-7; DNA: TGTGCCAGCAGTTTACTAGCGGCCTACGAGCAGTACTTC; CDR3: CASSLLAAYEQYF
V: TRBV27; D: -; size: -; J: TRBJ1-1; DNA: TGTGCCAGCAGTTCCGAGGGAGGGGGTGAAGCTTTCTTT; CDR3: CASSSEGGGEAFF
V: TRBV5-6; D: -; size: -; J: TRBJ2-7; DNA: TGTGCCAGCAGCAACTCAACGCCGACCTACGAGCAGTACTTC; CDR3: CASSNSTPTYEQYF
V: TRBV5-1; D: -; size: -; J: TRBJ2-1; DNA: TGCGCCAGCTCCCCGGGAACTCAGCCCAATGAGCAGTTCTTC; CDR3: CASSPGTQPNEQFF
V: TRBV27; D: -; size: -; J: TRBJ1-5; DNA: TGTGCCTCGCAGGGGTACGGTCAGCCCCAGCATTTT; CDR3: CASQGYGQPQHF
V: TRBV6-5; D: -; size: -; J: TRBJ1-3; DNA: TGTGCCAGCAGTTACTCGCCCCAGTTCTCTGGAAACACCATATATTTT; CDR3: CASSYSPQFSGNTIYF
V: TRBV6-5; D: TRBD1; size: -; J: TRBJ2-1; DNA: TGTGCCAGCAGCACCCGGGACAGAAATTACAATGAGCAGTTCTTC; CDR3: CASSTRDRNYNEQFF
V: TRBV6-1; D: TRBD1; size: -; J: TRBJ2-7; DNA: TGTGCCAGCAGTGAACTACCCCAAACCGGGACAGGGGAACTCTTC; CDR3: CASSELPQTGTGELF
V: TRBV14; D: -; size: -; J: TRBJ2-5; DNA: TGTGCCAGCAGCCAAGATCTGTCCTACCAAGAGACCCAGTACTTC; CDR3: CASSQDLSYQETQYF
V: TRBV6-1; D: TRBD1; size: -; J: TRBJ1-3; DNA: TGTGCCAGCAGTGAACGCGCCGGGACAGTCTCTGGAAACACCATATATTTT; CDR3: CASSERAGTVSGNTIYF